This TCR beta chain came from a study of T cell clonality in common variable immunodeficiency. Whole-study findings and limits: Reportedly, TCR beta sequences from common variable immunodeficiency showed fewer deletions and N-nucleotide insertions. TCRbeta clonality was increased in CVID versus healthy controls.

The CDR3 covers 12 residues. Germline CDR1 MNHEY, CDR2 SVGEGT. Trimming left V 5 bases short and J 2 bases short, with 7 bases between. This clone appeared many times. Its target is unknown. Read data end 3 residues before the CDR3 end; the end is taken from the germline J gene. Profiling relied on immunoSEQ multiplex PCR, and the TCRdb table lists in-frame clones only, not all of them. This sample comprises 40,000 to 50,000 clones, none seen once only. Material for sequencing was peripheral blood mononuclear cells. The V gene is TRBV6-2 or TRBV6-3, the J gene TRBJ2-7; no reliable D call. The clonotype was recovered from a person between 18 and 75 years old in good health. CDR3 DNA (partial): TGTGCCAGCAGTCCCAGGCCCTACGAG. The encoded protein is CASSPRPYE. Given in full, the CDR3 is CASSPRPYEQYF.